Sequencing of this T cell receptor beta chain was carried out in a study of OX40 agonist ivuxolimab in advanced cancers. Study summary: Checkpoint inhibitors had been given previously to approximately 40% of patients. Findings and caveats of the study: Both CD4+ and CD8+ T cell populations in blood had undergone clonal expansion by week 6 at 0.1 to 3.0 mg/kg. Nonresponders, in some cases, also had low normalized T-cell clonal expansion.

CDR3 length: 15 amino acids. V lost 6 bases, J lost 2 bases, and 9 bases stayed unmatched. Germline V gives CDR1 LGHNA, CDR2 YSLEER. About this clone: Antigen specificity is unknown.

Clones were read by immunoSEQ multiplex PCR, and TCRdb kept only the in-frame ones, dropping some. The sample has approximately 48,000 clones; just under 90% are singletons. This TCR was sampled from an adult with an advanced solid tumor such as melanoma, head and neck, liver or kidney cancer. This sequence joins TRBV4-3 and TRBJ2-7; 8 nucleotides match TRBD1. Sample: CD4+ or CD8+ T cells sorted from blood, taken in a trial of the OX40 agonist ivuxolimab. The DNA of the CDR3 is TGCGCCAGCAGTCCCTCTGAGACAGGGGCCTACGAGCAGTACTTC. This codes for CASSPSETGAYEQYF.